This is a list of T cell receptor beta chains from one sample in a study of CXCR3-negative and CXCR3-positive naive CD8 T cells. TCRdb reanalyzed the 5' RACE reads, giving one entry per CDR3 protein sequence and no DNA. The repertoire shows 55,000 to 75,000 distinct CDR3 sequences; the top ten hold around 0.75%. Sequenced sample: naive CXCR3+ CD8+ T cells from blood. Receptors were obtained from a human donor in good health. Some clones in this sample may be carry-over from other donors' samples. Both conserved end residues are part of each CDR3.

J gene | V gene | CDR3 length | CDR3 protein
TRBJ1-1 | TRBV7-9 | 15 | CASSLLDTLGTEAFF
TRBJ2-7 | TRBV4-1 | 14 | CASSLRTGTYEQYF
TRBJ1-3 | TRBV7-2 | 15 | CASSSIRDGRNTIYF
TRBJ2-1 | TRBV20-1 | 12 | CSARDPVNEQFF
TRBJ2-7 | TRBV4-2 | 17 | CASSQDHSLAGSYDQYF
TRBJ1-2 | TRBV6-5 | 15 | CASSYFFGGNYGYTF
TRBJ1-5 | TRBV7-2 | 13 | CASSQIPGQPQHF
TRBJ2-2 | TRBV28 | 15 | CASSLSELNTGELFF
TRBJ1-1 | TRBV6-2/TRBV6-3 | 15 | CASSYSSEANTEAFF
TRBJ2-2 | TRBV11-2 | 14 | CASSRRGNTGELFF
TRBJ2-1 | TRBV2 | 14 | CASSVSEIYNEQFF
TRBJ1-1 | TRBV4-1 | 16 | CASSQVLTGENTEAFF
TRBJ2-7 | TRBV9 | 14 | CASSVGRGGAEQYF